The rows below give T cell receptor beta chains drawn from one sample of a study of T cells in Graves' hyperthyroidism and ophthalmopathy. A single record per CDR3 protein comes from TCRdb applying MiXCR to the multiplex PCR reads. Of around 570,000 distinct CDR3 sequences listed, less than 20% are singletons. Sequences were obtained from blood. The source is a man aged 35 to 55 with Graves' ophthalmopathy. Both conserved end residues are part of each CDR3. The order of the fields is clone size, D gene, V gene, J gene, CDR3 DNA, CDR3 protein. The D gene is left open where the match is weak. Clone size is not always given. Where it is, it says once, few, many or a class for expanded clones.

size: many
D: TRBD1
V: TRBV11-2
J: TRBJ1-1
DNA: TGTGCCAGCAGCTTAGGATACAGGGGGCTGAACACTGAAGCTTTCTTT
CDR3: CASSLGYRGLNTEAFF

size: .
D: .
V: TRBV20-1
J: TRBJ2-5
DNA: TGCAGTGCTAGAGATCAGGGGAAGGGCTATCAAGAGACCCAGTACTTC
CDR3: CSARDQGKGYQETQYF

size: many
D: .
V: TRBV6-5
J: TRBJ1-1
DNA: TGTGCCAGCAGTTACTCTCGGGGCATGAACACTGAAGCTTTCTTT
CDR3: CASSYSRGMNTEAFF

size: .
D: .
V: TRBV6-1
J: TRBJ1-1
DNA: TGTGCCAGCAGTGAAGCGCCCCGTTCGGCTTTCTTT
CDR3: CASSEAPRSAFF

size: .
D: .
V: TRBV28
J: TRBJ2-2
DNA: TGTGCCAGCACCGGCCGGGACAAGAACACCGGGGAGCTGTTTTTT
CDR3: CASTGRDKNTGELFF

size: few
D: .
V: TRBV19
J: TRBJ1-5
DNA: TGTGCCAGTTCGGGGGGGGCTGACCAGCCCCAGCATTTT
CDR3: CASSGGADQPQHF

size: few
D: TRBD2
V: TRBV12-3/TRBV12-4
J: TRBJ2-1
DNA: TGTGCCAGCAGTTTCGGGACTAGCGGGAGCGGCTTCTACAATGAGCAGTTCTTC
CDR3: CASSFGTSGSGFYNEQFF

size: .
D: .
V: TRBV5-8
J: TRBJ2-4
DNA: TGTGCCAGCAGCTTTGACAAAAACATTCAGTACTTC
CDR3: CASSFDKNIQYF

size: .
D: .
V: TRBV19
J: TRBJ2-6
DNA: TGTGCCAGTAGTGTCCTCTTCGGTGCGACAGCCTCTGGGGCCAACGTCCTGACTTTC
CDR3: CASSVLFGATASGANVLTF

size: few
D: .
V: TRBV28
J: TRBJ1-3
DNA: TGTGCCAGCAGGTCTCACAGGGTTGGAAACACCATATATTTT
CDR3: CASRSHRVGNTIYF

size: few
D: .
V: TRBV29-1
J: TRBJ2-5
DNA: TGCAGCGTCCCCCGCGCCGGGCCACAAGAGACCCAGTACTTC
CDR3: CSVPRAGPQETQYF

size: few
D: TRBD2
V: TRBV7-9
J: TRBJ2-3
DNA: TGTGCCAGCAGTTATGACGGCGGGAGAGGAGATACGCAGTATTTT
CDR3: CASSYDGGRGDTQYF

size: .
D: .
V: TRBV30
J: TRBJ1-1
DNA: TGTGCCTGGAGTGTACGGGGGGGGCGGAACACTGAAGCTTTCTTT
CDR3: CAWSVRGGRNTEAFF

size: .
D: .
V: TRBV2
J: TRBJ2-1
DNA: TGTGCCAGCAATGCGGACACCTACAATGAGCAGTTCTTC
CDR3: CASNADTYNEQFF

size: few
D: TRBD2
V: TRBV3-1
J: TRBJ2-3
DNA: TGTGCCAGCAGCCCAGGGACTAGCGGGGGGCTGGGAGGCACAGATACGCAGTATTTT
CDR3: CASSPGTSGGLGGTDTQYF

size: few
D: TRBD2
V: TRBV5-1
J: TRBJ2-2
DNA: TGCGCCAGCAGCGAAAGGGCGGGAGGGGCCGACACCGGGGAGCTGTTTTTT
CDR3: CASSERAGGADTGELFF

size: .
D: .
V: TRBV5-6
J: TRBJ2-3
DNA: TGTGCCAGCAGCCAGACGGGGGTTGAAGATACGCAGTATTTT
CDR3: CASSQTGVEDTQYF

size: .
D: .
V: TRBV30
J: TRBJ1-4
DNA: TGTGCCTGGAGTCTACCAGGGAGCGCAACTAATGAAAAACTGTTTTTT
CDR3: CAWSLPGSATNEKLFF

size: many
D: TRBD1
V: TRBV11-2
J: TRBJ2-1
DNA: TGTGCCAGCAGCTTAGATCCGGGACAGGGATACAATGAGCAGTTCTTC
CDR3: CASSLDPGQGYNEQFF

size: .
D: TRBD2
V: TRBV20-1
J: TRBJ2-7
DNA: TGCAGTGCTAGAGGGGGACTAGCAGGGCTCTACGAGCAGTACTTC
CDR3: CSARGGLAGLYEQYF

size: .
D: .
V: TRBV4-2
J: TRBJ2-2
DNA: TGTGCCAGCAGCCGAAAAAGGGGGGCCGGGGAGCTGTTTTTT
CDR3: CASSRKRGAGELFF

size: .
D: TRBD2
V: TRBV7-8
J: TRBJ2-5
DNA: TGTGCCAGCAGCGAAGGACTAGCGGGGGGGCCCCAGGAGACCCAGTACTTC
CDR3: CASSEGLAGGPQETQYF